The present TCR beta chain was sequenced within a study of OX40 agonist ivuxolimab in advanced cancers. Study-wide context: Patients were dosed with the agonistic anti-OX40 (CD134) antibody ivuxolimab. Of the patients, three showed partial responses, one with hepatocellular carcinoma and two with cutaneous melanoma.

V lost 2 bases and J 0 bases, leaving 11 bases between the germline ends. The germline CDR1 and CDR2 sequences are SNHLY and FYNNEI. The CDR3 covers 15 residues. TCRdb's copy holds only in-frame clones and misses some; the assay was immunoSEQ multiplex PCR. The sample holds about 84,000 clones; over 85% are singletons and the top ten take more than 9.5%. V gene TRBV2 combines with J gene TRBJ2-7; D not certain. This clonotype was obtained from an adult with an advanced solid tumor such as melanoma, head and neck, liver or kidney cancer. Sequencing used CD4+ or CD8+ T cells sorted from blood, obtained in a trial of the OX40 agonist ivuxolimab. This CDR3 is CASSELGPSSYEQYF. CDR3 nucleotides: TGTGCCAGCAGTGAATTAGGACCCAGCTCCTACGAGCAGTACTTC.